The clone carrying this T cell receptor (beta chain) was seen ten or more times. This entry comes from a study of T cells in Graves' hyperthyroidism and ophthalmopathy. The length of the CDR3 is 14 residues. Germline CDR1 and CDR2: DFQATT and SNEGSKA (reference sequence). Between the trimmed V and J ends, which lost 5 bases and 4 bases, there was a span of 14 bases. Patients showing uncontrolled infection, other autoimmune disease, pregnancy or lactation were ineligible. Progressors' blood was drawn at hyperthyroidism diagnosis, before ophthalmopathy symptoms. The CDR3 regions of TCR beta were amplified from RNA transcripts. HTBI primers were employed in a first-round RT-PCR of the TCR CDR3. One entry per CDR3 protein results from TCRdb running MiXCR on the multiplex PCR reads. The sample contains nearly 600,000 distinct CDR3 sequences, approximately 14% of which appear only once.

What was sequenced was blood. The clonotype was recovered from a woman aged 25 to 39 with Graves' hyperthyroidism that later progressed to Graves' ophthalmopathy. This chain joins TRBV20-1 and TRBJ2-2; D may be TRBD2 (6 bases). The CDR3 region is CSARGSPGTGELFF. The CDR3 region has the DNA TGCAGTGCTCGGGGGAGCCCCGGCACCGGGGAGCTGTTTTTT.